The text below deals with one T cell receptor beta chain. Its target is not known. Trimming took 3 bases from V and 2 from J; bases not matched to a gene: 5. The CDR3 extends over 17 amino acids. Germline CDR1 and CDR2: KGHSH and LQKENI. Amplification used 60 Vbeta primers and 13 Jbeta primers. Data came from immunoSEQ multiplex PCR; TCRdb stores just in-frame clones and leaves some out. This sample yields approximately 150,000 clones, of which roughly four fifths are seen a single time; approximately 2.3% belongs to the top ten. This sample is part of a study of cytomegalovirus exposure and HLA in healthy donors. Across the whole study: Sequencing of 150 million to 200 million T cells in an earlier analysis found 95 million to 120 million unique TCR beta sequences. Study findings and constraints: It was reported in a later analysis that an Asian-associated ancestry cluster showed fewer N-insertions than the roughly 670-donor mean.

This receptor was obtained from a male donor in good health and CMV-seronegative. This rearrangement joins TRBV18 to TRBJ2-1, with 12 nucleotides matching TRBD2. Sequencing input: PBMCs. CDR3 in DNA: TGTGCCAGCTCACCCGCCGGGACTAGCGGGCCCTACAATGAGCAGTTCTTC. It yields the protein CASSPAGTSGPYNEQFF.